This T cell receptor (beta chain) was identified during a study of OX40 agonist ivuxolimab in advanced cancers. Study background: Eligibility rules accepted prior anti-PD-1, anti-PD-L1 or anti-CTLA-4 therapy, and under 45% had some. Findings of the study overall: The 0.1-3.0 mg/kg partial responders had among the lowest clonal expansion.

The assay was immunoSEQ multiplex PCR, and TCRdb's table has in-frame clones only and misses some. The sample shows tens of thousands of clones, around 89% of them seen only once. Worth noting for this clone: The antigen is unknown.

Germline CDR1 reads SGHVS; CDR2 reads FNYEAQ. V lost 3 bases, J lost 7 bases, and 21 bases lay in between. CDR3 size: 16 residues. Autoimmune disease history or systemic immunosuppression meant exclusion. The material sequenced was CD4+ or CD8+ T cells sorted from blood, taken in a trial of the OX40 agonist ivuxolimab. The V gene is TRBV7-6, the J gene TRBJ1-2; no clear D gene. This receptor was identified in an adult with an advanced solid tumor such as melanoma, head and neck, liver or kidney cancer. The CDR3 here is CASSFIDGQEDAGYTF. The CDR3 bases are TGTGCCAGCAGCTTTATCGACGGGCAGGAGGATGCTGGCTACACCTTC.